A selection of T cell receptor beta chains follows, all from one sample in a study of STAT5B mutations in CD4+ large granular lymphocyte leukemia. The table came from immunoSEQ multiplex PCR; TCRdb's copy has only in-frame clones and leaves some out. The data contain approximately 41,000 clones, 65% to 90% of them seen just once; the ten biggest clones take up roughly 1.2%. Sequencing was done on a sample of CD4+ T cells from blood buffy coats. Receptors originate from a human donor in good health. Each CDR3 is given with its conserved first and last residue. The order of the fields is V gene, D gene, J gene, clone size, CDR3 protein, CDR3 DNA. D genes are given only for firm matches. Clone size is not always given. Where it is, it says once, few, many or a class for expanded clones.

v_call: TRBV2; d_call: NA; j_call: TRBJ2-3; clone_size: NA; cdr3_aa: CASSEAYDTQYF; cdr3_nt: TGTGCCAGCAGTGAAGCTTACGATACGCAGTATTTT
v_call: TRBV18; d_call: NA; j_call: TRBJ2-5; clone_size: NA; cdr3_aa: CASSPPGPAGETQYF; cdr3_nt: TGTGCCAGCTCACCACCGGGTCCGGCGGGAGAGACCCAGTACTTC
v_call: TRBV5-1; d_call: NA; j_call: TRBJ2-7; clone_size: NA; cdr3_aa: CASSLENEQYF; cdr3_nt: TGCGCCAGCAGCTTGGAAAACGAGCAGTACTTC
v_call: TRBV5-8; d_call: NA; j_call: TRBJ1-1; clone_size: NA; cdr3_aa: CASSSIQVGNTEAFF; cdr3_nt: TGTGCCAGCAGCTCTATACAGGTTGGGAACACTGAAGCTTTCTTT
v_call: TRBV11-3; d_call: TRBD2; j_call: TRBJ2-1; clone_size: NA; cdr3_aa: CASSLTGAGAVNEQFF; cdr3_nt: TGTGCCAGCAGCCTCACGGGCGCGGGAGCGGTGAATGAGCAGTTCTTC
v_call: TRBV7-2; d_call: NA; j_call: TRBJ1-2; clone_size: once; cdr3_aa: CASSLGQNYGYTF; cdr3_nt: TGTGCCAGCAGCTTAGGGCAGAACTATGGCTACACCTTC
v_call: TRBV6-6; d_call: TRBD1; j_call: TRBJ1-1; clone_size: NA; cdr3_aa: CASSSDTGGTEAFF; cdr3_nt: TGTGCCAGCAGTTCGGACACAGGGGGCACTGAAGCTTTCTTT
v_call: TRBV7-2; d_call: NA; j_call: TRBJ2-7; clone_size: once; cdr3_aa: CASSLKYEQYF; cdr3_nt: TGTGCCAGCAGCTTAAAATACGAGCAGTACTTC
v_call: TRBV5-1; d_call: TRBD2; j_call: TRBJ2-3; clone_size: NA; cdr3_aa: CASSLELAGNLLSTDTQYF; cdr3_nt: TGCGCCAGCAGCTTGGAACTAGCGGGGAACTTACTAAGCACAGATACGCAGTATTTT
v_call: TRBV19; d_call: TRBD2; j_call: TRBJ2-5; clone_size: NA; cdr3_aa: CASSILGVSAGEWETQYF; cdr3_nt: TGTGCCAGTAGTATCTTAGGAGTGTCAGCGGGAGAGTGGGAGACCCAGTACTTC
v_call: TRBV9; d_call: NA; j_call: TRBJ2-7; clone_size: once; cdr3_aa: CASSVVEGYEQYF; cdr3_nt: TGTGCCAGCAGCGTAGTTGAGGGCTACGAGCAGTACTTC
v_call: TRBV4-2; d_call: TRBD2; j_call: TRBJ2-7; clone_size: few; cdr3_aa: CASSRLAGGRSEQYF; cdr3_nt: TGTGCCAGCAGCCGCCTAGCGGGAGGGCGTAGCGAGCAGTACTTC
v_call: TRBV6-6; d_call: NA; j_call: TRBJ1-4; clone_size: NA; cdr3_aa: CASSQQATGANEKLFF; cdr3_nt: TGTGCCAGCAGTCAACAGGCGACAGGCGCTAATGAAAAACTGTTTTTT
v_call: TRBV19; d_call: TRBD1; j_call: TRBJ1-2; clone_size: NA; cdr3_aa: CASSGPSGGADGYTF; cdr3_nt: TGTGCCAGTAGTGGCCCCTCAGGGGGGGCAGATGGCTACACCTTC
v_call: TRBV19; d_call: NA; j_call: TRBJ1-3; clone_size: once; cdr3_aa: CASRSRSGNTIYF; cdr3_nt: TGTGCCAGTAGGTCCAGGTCTGGAAACACCATATATTTT